The 20 T cell receptor beta chains below come from one sample, sequenced in a study of beta chain features in type 1 diabetes. Of the isolated RNA, all was reverse transcribed, and so the sequenced material was expressed TCRB transcripts. Sequencing used immunoSEQ multiplex PCR; TCRdb keeps in-frame clones, though not all of them. This sample has over 300,000 clones; under 8.5% occur once, and the top ten carry around 0.45%. The sequenced sample consisted of central memory CD4+ T cells from blood. All receptors come from a woman between 18 and 30 years old in good health.

This clone was observed at least ten times. The chain links TRBV6-6 to TRBJ2-7; D is unclear. The germline CDR1 and CDR2 sequences are MNHNY and SVGAGI (reference sequence). V lost 1 base and J 4 bases, leaving 2 bases between the germline ends. The CDR3 sequence is 11 residues long. The CDR3 region has the DNA TGTGCCAGCAGTTACTTGTACGAGCAGTACTTC. It codes for CASSYLYEQYF.

This clone was observed a handful of times. The chain couples TRBV28 to TRBJ2-1, with D possibly being TRBD1 or TRBD2 (6 bases each). The CDR3 has 16 amino acids. Germline V lookup: CDR1 MDHEN, CDR2 SYDVKM. V was shortened by 2 bases and J by 8 bases, with 19 bases between the two germline ends. CDR3 protein: CASSLLPGQGTDEQFF. The CDR3 bases are TGTGCCAGCAGTTTACTCCCGGGTCAGGGGACTGATGAGCAGTTCTTC.

This clone was observed a few times. This chain links TRBV5-4 with TRBJ2-3; D remains unclear. This CDR3 contains 13 residues. Trimming cost V 3 bases and J 2 bases, with 7 bases left between them. Germline loops: CDR1 SGHNT, CDR2 YYREEE (reference sequence). As DNA, the CDR3 is TGTGCCAGCAGCTCCACAAACACAGATACGCAGTATTTT. Encoded protein: CASSSTNTDTQYF.

This clone has ten or more counts. This sample also contains other DNA sequences that code for the same CDR3. The V gene is TRBV7-9, the J gene TRBJ1-4, with D uncertain. Germline CDR1 reads SEHNR; CDR2 reads FQNEAQ (reference sequence). With 3 bases removed from V and 2 bases from J, the gap between germline ends came to 10 bases. This CDR3 contains 15 residues. For the CDR3, the DNA is TGTGCCAGCAGCTTGGTGAGGGCCACTAATGAAAAACTGTTTTTT. This gives the protein CASSLVRATNEKLFF.

This clone was recorded a few times. The chain recombines TRBV5-4 with TRBJ2-1; the D call may be TRBD1 or TRBD2 (5 bases each). V lost 4 bases and J 5 bases, leaving 13 bases between the germline ends. CDR3 length equals 14 residues. The germline gives CDR1 SGHNT, CDR2 YYREEE (reference sequence). CDR3 in DNA: TGTGCCAGCAGCCCTTGGGACGGACACAATGAGCAGTTCTTC. Amino acids: CASSPWDGHNEQFF.

This clone occurred many times. This rearrangement joins TRBV14 to TRBJ2-1; D gene uncertain. Germline CDR1 reads SGHDN; CDR2 reads FVKESK. Trimming pared 0 bases from V and 9 bases from J, leaving 6 bases between. The CDR3 covers 12 residues. The CDR3 sequence: CASSQEFSEQFF. For the CDR3, the DNA is TGTGCCAGCAGCCAAGAATTTAGTGAGCAGTTCTTC.

This clone was detected a few times. The J gene is TRBJ2-1, the V gene TRBV4-3, with 8 bases that match TRBD2. Looked up from germline, CDR1 is LGHNA and CDR2 is YSLEER. The V and J ends lost 3 bases and 3 bases, in that order; junction bases with no gene match: 7. CDR3 length: 16 amino acids. The CDR3 here is CASSHAGGLGYNEQFF. The DNA of the CDR3 is TGCGCCAGCAGCCACGCGGGGGGATTAGGCTACAATGAGCAGTTCTTC.

The rearrangement links TRBV6-5 to TRBJ1-2, with TRBD1 matching over 9 bases. The CDR3 is 15 residues long. Trimming took 0 bases from V and 7 from J; bases not matched to a gene: 6. Germline loops: CDR1 MNHEY, CDR2 SVGAGI. This CDR3 is CASSYSIQGAAGYTF. Written as DNA, the CDR3 is TGTGCCAGCAGTTACTCGATACAGGGGGCGGCTGGCTACACCTTC.

There are many counts of this clone. This sample includes further DNA sequences coding for the same CDR3. The chain is built from TRBV7-8 and TRBJ2-5; D unclear. Germline V lookup: CDR1 SGHVS, CDR2 FQNEAQ. The CDR3 is 13 amino acids. Trimming took off 2 bases at V and 2 bases at J, with 6 bases between the two ends. The CDR3 loop is CASSLSRQETQYF. For the CDR3, the DNA is TGTGCCAGCAGCTTAAGCAGACAAGAGACCCAGTACTTC.

This clone was picked up a small number of times. V usage is TRBV2 and J usage is TRBJ2-4; 7 positions match TRBD2. CDR1 is SNHLY, CDR2 FYNNEI, per germline. CDR3 size: 14 residues. V lost 7 bases and J lost 7; bases outside the gene matches: 10. For the CDR3, the DNA is TGTGCCAGCATGAGGGAGGGCGTGAGGAACATTCAGTACTTC. Residues: CASMREGVRNIQYF.

The rearrangement links TRBV7-8 to TRBJ1-2, with D possibly matching TRBD1 (5 bases). Trimming pared 2 bases from V and 2 bases from J, leaving 18 bases between. This CDR3 contains 17 residues. Germline assignment: CDR1 SGHVS and CDR2 FQNEAQ. The CDR3 loop reads CASSLYPKRGSNYGYTF. In nucleotides, the CDR3 is TGTGCCAGCAGCTTATATCCCAAACGGGGGAGCAACTATGGCTACACCTTC.

The chain links TRBV27 to TRBJ2-7, with D tentatively TRBD2 (6 bases). The CDR3 has 16 amino acids. Germline CDR1 is MNHEY and CDR2 is SMNVEV (reference sequence). Trimming left V 4 bases short and J 3 bases short, with 19 bases between. The CDR3, as DNA: TGTGCCAGCAGTTCCCCAGGGCGGGGAAGGGGCTACGAGCAGTACTTC. It yields the protein CASSSPGRGRGYEQYF.

The rearrangement links TRBV19 to TRBJ2-5; tentatively, D is TRBD1 (6 bases). Per germline, CDR1 LNHDA and CDR2 SQIVND (reference sequence). The CDR3 extends over 15 amino acids. V gave up 3 bases and J gave up 2 bases, with 13 bases separating them. The DNA of the CDR3 is TGTGCCAGTAGTATTCAAGGACAGACACAAGAGACCCAGTACTTC. Translation: CASSIQGQTQETQYF.

The chain recombines TRBV11-1 with TRBJ2-5, with a weak D call TRBD2 (6 bases). Trimming cost V 5 bases and J 4 bases, with 17 bases left between them. Germline CDR1 reads SGHAT; CDR2 reads FQDESV (reference sequence). The CDR3 is 15 residues long. CDR3 region: CASSPASSERETQYF. CDR3 sequence (DNA): TGTGCCAGCAGCCCAGCCTCTAGCGAGAGAGAGACCCAGTACTTC.

This clone was observed a handful of times. This chain joins TRBV6-5 and TRBJ2-4; D tentatively fits TRBD1 or TRBD2 (6 bases each). The V gene's germline CDR1 is MNHEY and CDR2 SVGAGI. The germline V and J ends were trimmed by 5 bases and 4 bases, with 15 bases remaining between them. CDR3 size: 15 residues. CDR3 sequence (DNA): TGTGCCAGCAGTCTTAAAACGGGGGCGAAAAACATTCAGTACTTC. This gives the protein CASSLKTGAKNIQYF.

This clone turned up a few times. CDR3 sequence (DNA): TGTGCCAGCCGGACAAACGACCCCAATGAGCAGTTCTTC. The encoded protein is CASRTNDPNEQFF. V usage is TRBV28 and J usage is TRBJ2-1, with D perhaps TRBD1 (5 bases). The V end lost 8 bases, the J end lost 6 bases, and 14 bases lay between the germline ends. From germline, CDR1 is MDHEN and CDR2 SYDVKM. The CDR3 totals 13 residues. Supplemented by reference TRBV28 and TRBJ2-1, the full variable domain reads DVKVTQSSRYLVKRTGEKVFLECVQDMDHENMFWYRQDPGLGLRLIYFSYDVKMKEKGDIPEGYSVSREKKERFSLILESASTNQTSMYLCASRTNDPNEQFFGPGTRLTVL.

This clone was found many times. The rearrangement joins TRBV7-2 to TRBJ2-3; D is unresolved. The ends were cut back, 4 bases at V and 6 bases at J, with 8 bases in the middle. Germline values: CDR1 SGHTA, CDR2 FQGNSA. This CDR3 contains 12 residues. DNA for the CDR3: TGTGCCAGCAGCTACCTTTGGGATACGCAGTATTTT. Its translation is CASSYLWDTQYF.

The chain links TRBV7-9 to TRBJ2-3; the D is unclear. Per germline, CDR1 SEHNR and CDR2 FQNEAQ (reference sequence). CDR3 length: 14 residues. Trimming cost V 4 bases and J 2 bases, with 10 bases left between them. The CDR3 DNA is TGTGCCAGCAGCTGGAACGGCCTCACAGATACGCAGTATTTT. Amino acids: CASSWNGLTDTQYF.

V and J are TRBV7-8 and TRBJ2-2; TRBD2 agrees at 10 bases. This CDR3 spans 16 amino acids. Unmatched junction bases numbered 6, after V lost 5 bases and J lost 3 bases. The germline gives CDR1 SGHVS, CDR2 FQNEAQ. The CDR3 DNA is TGTGCCAGCAGCCCCGCGCTAGCGGGGGACACCGGGGAGCTGTTTTTT. This translates into CASSPALAGDTGELFF.

V usage is TRBV27 and J usage is TRBJ2-7; maybe TRBD2 (6 bases). V lost 2 bases to trimming and J lost 0 bases, with 11 bases between them. The CDR3 length is 15 residues. CDR1 is MNHEY, CDR2 SMNVEV, per germline (reference sequence). The CDR3 DNA reads TGTGCCAGCAGTTTAATGGCGGGGAGCTCCTACGAGCAGTACTTC. Translated: CASSLMAGSSYEQYF.